The rows below give T cell receptor beta chains drawn from one sample of a study of PD-1 blockade in mismatch repair-deficient tumors. The assay was immunoSEQ multiplex PCR, and TCRdb's table has in-frame clones only and misses some. The sample has some 120,000 clones, 88% seen once. The source was peripheral blood, collected roughly 67 weeks after starting pembrolizumab. The receptors originated from an adult with mismatch repair-deficient cancer. CDR3s leave out the opening cysteine and the closing phenylalanine or tryptophan. The order of the fields is V gene, J gene, clone size, CDR3 length, CDR3 protein. Size values are once, few and many counts, or a class for expanded clones, and some rows have none.

v_call: TRBV4-3
j_call: TRBJ2-1
clone_size: -
cdr3_length: 14
cdr3_aa: ASSQELAGLYNEQF

v_call: TRBV27
j_call: TRBJ2-7
clone_size: -
cdr3_length: 11
cdr3_aa: ASSLTGSYEQY

v_call: TRBV2
j_call: TRBJ2-7
clone_size: -
cdr3_length: 10
cdr3_aa: ATSGTGHEQY

v_call: TRBV5-4
j_call: TRBJ1-2
clone_size: -
cdr3_length: 14
cdr3_aa: ASRLGTEDLNYGYT

v_call: TRBV25-1
j_call: TRBJ1-4
clone_size: -
cdr3_length: 11
cdr3_aa: ASSEYNGEKLF

v_call: TRBV9
j_call: TRBJ2-7
clone_size: -
cdr3_length: 12
cdr3_aa: ASSVGHSGSEQY

v_call: TRBV9
j_call: TRBJ1-2
clone_size: -
cdr3_length: 11
cdr3_aa: ASTGSGGYGYT

v_call: TRBV9
j_call: TRBJ1-5
clone_size: -
cdr3_length: 12
cdr3_aa: ASSVGDGNQPQH

v_call: TRBV27
j_call: TRBJ2-7
clone_size: -
cdr3_length: 9
cdr3_aa: AAGLGDEQY

v_call: TRBV5-5
j_call: TRBJ1-2
clone_size: -
cdr3_length: 11
cdr3_aa: ASSGQVTYGYT

v_call: TRBV27
j_call: TRBJ1-3
clone_size: -
cdr3_length: 11
cdr3_aa: ASRQSSGNTIY

v_call: TRBV5-8
j_call: TRBJ2-7
clone_size: -
cdr3_length: 10
cdr3_aa: ASSLVSSEQY

v_call: TRBV9
j_call: TRBJ2-1
clone_size: -
cdr3_length: 13
cdr3_aa: ASSPWGGPGREQF

v_call: TRBV4-3
j_call: TRBJ2-1
clone_size: -
cdr3_length: 14
cdr3_aa: ASSHGLAGSYNEQF

v_call: TRBV4-2
j_call: TRBJ1-4
clone_size: -
cdr3_length: 13
cdr3_aa: ASSQGGQGNEKLF

v_call: TRBV6-1
j_call: TRBJ2-5
clone_size: -
cdr3_length: 12
cdr3_aa: ASSEDHRGETQY

v_call: TRBV7-9
j_call: TRBJ2-2
clone_size: -
cdr3_length: 12
cdr3_aa: ASSPDLNTGELF

v_call: TRBV11-2
j_call: TRBJ2-3
clone_size: few
cdr3_length: 13
cdr3_aa: ASSAGTGYPDTQY

v_call: TRBV2
j_call: TRBJ2-7
clone_size: -
cdr3_length: 9
cdr3_aa: ASGWSTGEH

v_call: TRBV6-4
j_call: TRBJ2-3
clone_size: -
cdr3_length: 14
cdr3_aa: ASSFGQGDVTDTQY

v_call: TRBV7-8
j_call: TRBJ2-1
clone_size: -
cdr3_length: 13
cdr3_aa: ASSLELAGGVEQF

v_call: TRBV9
j_call: TRBJ2-3
clone_size: once
cdr3_length: 13
cdr3_aa: ASSPGAGYTDTQY

v_call: TRBV6-4
j_call: TRBJ1-5
clone_size: -
cdr3_length: 11
cdr3_aa: ASSAEFNQPQH

v_call: TRBV29-1
j_call: TRBJ2-1
clone_size: -
cdr3_length: 11
cdr3_aa: SVGGTSGNEQF

v_call: TRBV11-2
j_call: TRBJ2-2
clone_size: -
cdr3_length: 14
cdr3_aa: ASSSWGTGTTGELF

v_call: TRBV7-9
j_call: TRBJ1-1
clone_size: -
cdr3_length: 15
cdr3_aa: ASIDLNKGGMNTEAF

v_call: TRBV2
j_call: TRBJ1-5
clone_size: -
cdr3_length: 10
cdr3_aa: ASSESNQPQH